This TCR beta chain was retrieved from a study of T-cell reconstitution after alpha-beta-depleted transplantation in children listed by TCRdb under 2016. With respect to the entire study: T-cell immune reconstitution after TCRalphabeta/CD19-depleted allogeneic hematopoietic cell transplantation in children was quantitatively tracked in the study by means of TCR repertoire profiling. The research as a whole found: The frequencies of hyperexpanded clones fell over the following months, and after one year, T-cell counts and TCRbeta diversity were mostly attributed to newly produced T cells. The high TCRbeta diversity at day 60 in some patients was ascribed to recipient T cells and intrathymic progenitors that had survived conditioning. Apparently early alphabetaT-cell count recovery about two months after transplant reportedly relied on only several hundred rapidly expanded clones derived from non-depleted graft cells.

This clonotype was seen only once. Its antigen remains undetermined. Per-base qualities were not stored, and no clone one base away is much larger. Resting on one read, the evidence is weak. The library was built by means of PCR. Reads for this sample came from an Illumina HiSeq 2500. TCR library preparation used molecular barcoding, with unique molecular identifiers applied to normalize quantification of the TCRbeta repertoire. The public reads were reprocessed in TCRdb via fastp at Q25 and MiXCR, keeping in-frame beta chains. CDR3 protein sequences are deduplicated, and each keeps its most common genes and DNA. The sample table shows fewer than 550,000 distinct CDR3 sequences, and roughly 16% are seen once. The ten largest clones represent around 28% of the sample. The treatment or condition label of this sample denotes: allogeneic hematopoietic cell transplantation with graft depleted of TCRalphabeta T cells and CD19 B cells. The children who served as transplant recipients had been given grafts of TCRalphabeta/CD19-depleted allogeneic hematopoietic cells.

The source is a boy younger than two who had a stem cell transplant for Wiskott-Aldrich syndrome, so the T cells may come from the graft donor. This sample comprised PBMCs, mostly from graft donor cells, obtained 360 days after TCRalphabeta/CD19-depleted stem cell transplant.

Read as DNA, the sequence is TGTGCCAGTAGTATGTGGGGACTAGCGGGAGCTGGGGCCAACGTCCTGACTTTC. It specifies CASSMWGLAGAGANVLTF. The chain couples TRBV19 to TRBJ2-6; 14 middle bases align to TRBD2. Trimming leaves V shorter by 3 bases and J shorter by 2 bases, with the junction holding 3 bases beyond the gene matches. Taken from the germline V gene (reference sequence), the CDR1 and CDR2 loops are LNHDA and SQIVND. The CDR3, from cysteine to phenylalanine, totals 18 residues. Left in the record is the CDR3 DNA by itself, 54 bases read in frame from the first base.